Each of the 20 T cell receptor beta chains below was sequenced from the same sample in a study of T cell repertoires in cytomegalovirus infection. Their antigens are not known. TCRdb itself ran the reads through MiXCR, one entry per CDR3 protein. The repertoire consists of some 920,000 distinct CDR3 sequences, with 25% to 40% occurring once and the leading ten covering about an eighth. The specimen was cultured CD8+ T cells from PBMCs, collected from culture after CMV antigen stimulation. These receptors all stem from a human donor in good health (CMV status not recorded). Some clones in this sample may be carry-over from other donors' samples.

In DNA form, the CDR3 reads TGTGCCAGCAGTTACTCGAGGGAGGGGTGGGGGGCCAAAAACATTCAGTACTTC. Translation: CASSYSREGWGAKNIQYF. The chain has TRBV6-5 and TRBJ2-4; 7 bases match TRBD2. Per germline, CDR1 MNHEY and CDR2 SVGAGI. Unmatched junction bases numbered 9, after V lost 0 bases and J lost 1 base. This CDR3 is built from 18 residues.

V usage is TRBV7-9 and J usage is TRBJ2-3; D uncertain. With 5 bases removed from V and 2 bases from J, the gap between germline ends came to 14 bases. The V gene's germline CDR1 is SEHNR and CDR2 FQNEAQ (reference sequence). CDR3 length equals 15 residues. The CDR3 loop reads CASSPLGRVTDTQYF. The CDR3 nucleotides read TGTGCCAGCAGCCCATTGGGTAGGGTCACAGATACGCAGTATTTT.

This clonotype has ten or more counts. V and J are TRBV6-1 and TRBJ1-5; 8 nucleotides agree with TRBD1. The length of the CDR3 is 17 residues. Germline V gene sequence: CDR1 MNHNS, CDR2 SASEGT. J lost 0 bases, V lost 6 bases, and 10 bases had no gene match. Here the CDR3 reads CASSTGTGVYSNQPQHF. The CDR3 coding sequence is TGTGCCAGCAGCACCGGGACAGGAGTGTATAGCAATCAGCCCCAGCATTTT.

V and J are TRBV5-6 and TRBJ2-7; either TRBD1 or TRBD2 may supply D (5 bases each). The V and J ends lost 4 bases and 5 bases respectively, with 16 bases between them. CDR3 length: 14 residues. Germline V gene lookup returns CDR1 SGHDT and CDR2 YYEEEE. The CDR3 DNA sequence: TGTGCCAGCAGCCCGGGAAGGGGCAAGAACGAGCAGTACGTC. This gives the protein CASSPGRGKNEQYV.

The V and J genes are TRBV12-3 or TRBV12-4 and TRBJ2-1; the D is unclear. CDR3 size: 13 residues. V dropped 5 bases and J dropped 3 bases, with 8 bases sitting between them. CDR3 residues: CASSSLVYNEQFF. CDR3 sequence (DNA): TGTGCCAGCAGTAGTCTAGTCTACAATGAGCAGTTCTTC.

Details on this clonotype: Possible read error: a much larger clone is one base away. V gene TRBV12-3 or TRBV12-4 combines with J gene TRBJ1-1, with D possibly being TRBD1 (5 bases). The CDR3 is made up of 15 amino acids. The CDR3 DNA sequence: TGTGTCAGCAGTGGGTTCGACAGTATGAACACTGAAGCTTTCTTT. Protein product: CVSSGFDSMNTEAFF.

This clonotype was seen repeatedly, ten times or more. The CDR3 nucleotides read TGTGCCAGCTCCACAGGGAGCTCCTACAATGAGCAGTTCTTC. Protein sequence: CASSTGSSYNEQFF. The chain employs TRBV12-3 or TRBV12-4 and TRBJ2-1; perhaps TRBD1 as D (6 bases). This CDR3 is built from 14 residues. Trimming removed 8 bases from V and 0 bases from J, with 11 bases in between.

This clonotype showed up many times. The chain has TRBV7-8 and TRBJ2-2; no definite D call. Between the trimmed V and J ends, which lost 1 base and 2 bases, there was a span of 8 bases. CDR1 SGHVS and CDR2 FQNEAQ come from the germline V gene. This CDR3 is 15 amino acids long. The CDR3 bases are TGTGCCAGCAGCTTAGTTACAACCAACACCGGGGAGCTGTTTTTT. Its translation is CASSLVTTNTGELFF.

The chain couples TRBV12-5 to TRBJ1-1, with no clear D. Germline lookup yields CDR1 LGHNT and CDR2 FRNRAP. V lost 7 bases and J 4 bases, leaving 10 bases between the germline ends. The CDR3 loop spans 12 amino acids. CDR3 sequence: CASALASTEAFF. The CDR3 coding sequence is TGTGCTAGTGCCCTTGCCAGCACTGAAGCTTTCTTT.

This clonotype was seen more than once but under ten times. The V gene is TRBV13, the J gene TRBJ2-7; TRBD1 matches at 11 bases. In germline, CDR1 is PRHDT, CDR2 FYEKMQ (reference sequence). V was pared by 4 bases and J by 3 bases, with 26 bases of the junction left unmatched. The CDR3 covers 22 residues. CDR3 DNA: TGTGCCAGCAGCTCCCGGGACAGGGGGACCTATGGTACTGGCGGCAACTACTACGAGCAGTACTTC. The encoded protein is CASSSRDRGTYGTGGNYYEQYF. Full variable domain (rest looked up from reference TRBV13 and TRBJ2-7): AAGVIQSPRHLIKEKRETATLKCYPIPRHDTVYWYQQGPGQDPQFLISFYEKMQSDKGSIPDRFSAQQFSDYHSELNMSSLELGDSALYFCASSSRDRGTYGTGGNYYEQYFGPGTRLTVT.

This clonotype was counted only a few times. The V call is TRBV11-2, the J call TRBJ2-4; TRBD1 agrees at 7 bases. The CDR3 length is 18 residues. CDR1 is SGHAT and CDR2 is FQNNGV in the germline V gene. The V and J ends lost 5 bases and 0 bases, in that order; junction bases with no gene match: 13. The CDR3 loop is CASSPPVRTGLAKNIQYF. CDR3 DNA sequence: TGTGCCAGCAGCCCACCAGTTAGGACAGGCCTAGCCAAAAACATTCAGTACTTC.

Ten or more counts support this clonotype. This chain links TRBV19 with TRBJ2-7; D gene unclear. Germline CDR1 LNHDA, CDR2 SQIVND (reference sequence). The length of the CDR3 is 11 residues. Between the trimmed V and J ends, which lost 9 bases and 4 bases, there was a span of 10 bases. CDR3 DNA sequence: TGTGCCAGCAGCATCGGATACGAGCAGTACTTC. Residues: CASSIGYEQYF.

The chain employs TRBV12-3 or TRBV12-4 and TRBJ2-1; 8 bases fit TRBD1. CDR3 length: 16 amino acids. Trimming at V came to 0 bases and at J to 4 bases, leaving 5 bases not matched to a gene. The CDR3 DNA reads as TGTGCCAGCAGTTTAGCGCGGCAGGGGGCATACAATGAGCAGTTCTTC. Translating gives CASSLARQGAYNEQFF.

This clonotype was picked up one time. The chain employs TRBV3-1 and TRBJ2-3; 11 positions agree with TRBD2. The germline gives CDR1 LGHDT, CDR2 YNNKEL (reference sequence). The CDR3 is 19 residues long. The junction had 9 bases not matched to a gene; V was cut back by 0 bases and J by 1 base. The CDR3, as DNA: TGTGCCAGCAGCCAAGATCCCCGGCTAGCGGGGGGCGGCACAGATACGCAGTATTTT. Protein: CASSQDPRLAGGGTDTQYF.

The chain carries TRBV27 and TRBJ2-1, with 7 bases lining up with TRBD2. Germline CDR1 reads MNHEY; CDR2 reads SMNVEV (reference sequence). Germline trimming cut 5 bases from V and 4 bases from J; bases unmatched to any gene: 11. The CDR3 has 16 residues. This chain's CDR3 is CASSHNLRRGYNEQFF. In DNA, the CDR3 is TGTGCCAGCAGTCATAACCTCCGGCGGGGGTACAATGAGCAGTTCTTC.

This chain joins TRBV2 and TRBJ1-6; D uncertain. V was cut by 3 bases and J by 12 bases, with 18 bases left in between. The CDR3 runs 15 residues. From germline, CDR1 is SNHLY and CDR2 FYNNEI. This CDR3 is CASSEPGSDNGPLHF. The CDR3 bases are TGTGCCAGCAGTGAGCCTGGGAGTGATAATGGACCCCTCCACTTT.

The genes are TRBV5-1 and TRBJ1-1; D perhaps matches TRBD1 (5 bases). This CDR3 comprises 14 residues. Between the trimmed V and J ends, which lost 4 bases and 2 bases, there was a span of 12 bases. CDR1 and CDR2 from the germline V gene are SGHRS and YFSETQ. CDR3 loop: CASSGGPTNTEAFF. The CDR3 DNA reads as TGCGCCAGCAGCGGGGGACCGACTAACACTGAAGCTTTCTTT.

The chain is built from TRBV28 and TRBJ2-1; no clear D. Germline assignment: CDR1 MDHEN and CDR2 SYDVKM. V lost 6 bases to trimming and J lost 8 bases, with 11 bases between them. The CDR3 contains 12 residues. Written as DNA, the CDR3 is TGTGCCAGCAGCCCGGCCTGGGATGAGCAGTTCTTC. Its protein is CASSPAWDEQFF.

The chain has TRBV6-6 and TRBJ1-6, with 7 bases identical to TRBD1. CDR1 and CDR2 from the germline V gene are MNHNY and SVGAGI (reference sequence). CDR3 length equals 19 residues. Trimming cost V 2 bases and J 5 bases; bases outside gene matches: 15. The CDR3 nucleotides read TGTGCCAGCAGTTACCAAAAAATACAGGGGCCACCCAATAATTCACCCCTCCACTTT. The encoded protein is CASSYQKIQGPPNNSPLHF.

The V call is TRBV11-2, the J call TRBJ2-1; 11 bases are shared with TRBD2. The CDR3 runs to 17 residues. Losses at the gene ends were 5 bases for V and 6 bases for J; bases not matched to a gene: 12. Looked up from germline, CDR1 is SGHAT and CDR2 is FQNNGV. In nucleotides, the CDR3 is TGTGCCAGCAGCACCCGGGCGGTAGCGGGGGGGCCCAATGAGCAGTTCTTC. The encoded protein is CASSTRAVAGGPNEQFF.